The clone carrying this TCR beta chain was picked up a small number of times. Its specificity is unknown. These data originate in a study of spatial heterogeneity in lung cancer. Study-wide findings and caveats: There were more appearances of ubiquitous expanded tumor TCRs in blood at resection than at follow-up.

The CDR3 loop spans 14 amino acids. V lost 0 bases, J lost 4 bases, and 10 bases lay in between. Germline-derived CDR1 and CDR2 are SGHRS and YFSETQ. A single record per CDR3 protein comes from TCRdb applying MiXCR to the 5' RACE reads. The sample includes tens of thousands of distinct CDR3 sequences, 6.8% of them seen just once. Stated time point: sample taken at primary tumor resection. Researchers sequenced whole RNA taken from tumor, nontumor lung or frozen PBMC without sorting. The starting material was PBMCs, obtained at surgery. This sequence originates from a female donor with early-stage non-small cell lung cancer. The rearrangement joins TRBV5-1 to TRBJ1-2; D not resolved. The CDR3 DNA sequence: TGCGCCAGCAGCTTGGCCCCAGAGGGCTATGGCTACACCTTC. It encodes CASSLAPEGYGYTF.